The clone carrying this T cell receptor (beta chain) has a handful of counts. Its antigen is undetermined. A universal primer site was incorporated via template switching, and the cDNA contained unique molecular identifiers. TCRdb analysed the 5' RACE reads with MiXCR anew, one entry per CDR3 protein. The sample includes 1.5 million to 2 million distinct CDR3 sequences, about 32% of them seen just once. The record originates from a study of identical twins. Healthy Caucasians alone served as donors. The CDR3 covers 14 residues. In germline, CDR1 is ENHRY, CDR2 SYGVKD. Study-wide findings and caveats: The more abundant beta clonotypes in cord blood had fewer insertions, and memory repertoires did not show this. Where beta out-of-frame sequences were concerned, excess twin sharing was weaker.

Sequencing used cord blood. The rearrangement links TRBV10-3 to TRBJ2-5; 7 nucleotides line up with TRBD2. The J call may be incorrect, as the DNA end agrees better with TRBJ2-7. The origin of this receptor is a newborn girl in good health. The CDR3 loop reads CANLDRGRGYEQYF. CDR3 nucleotide sequence: TGTGCCAACCTTGATCGCGGGAGAGGTTACGAGCAGTACTTC.